This TCR beta chain is from a study of T-cell memory formation after mild COVID-19 (dated by TCRdb to about 2021). Study-wide context: Most TCR sequence clusters were specific to one of the two donors. Longitudinal TCRalpha and TCRbeta repertoire sequencing tracked T-cell clones expanding and contracting after mild COVID-19 in a couple of donors. Two young, previously healthy adult volunteers made up the cohort, one male and one female.

Reading from cysteine to phenylalanine, the CDR3 counts 13 amino acids. This entry keeps only the CDR3 DNA: 39 bases, framed from base 1. V is reduced by 2 bases and J by 3 bases, leaving a spacing of 7 bases between them. CDR1 and CDR2 are drawn from the germline V gene: KGHDR, SFDVKD. Ficoll-Paque density gradient centrifugation was used to isolate PBMCs. The paper's findings and limits, for the study overall: SARS-CoV-2 specificity of the second-wave clones peaking on day 37 was not confirmed. Some responding clones were detected in pre-infection memory, suggesting pre-existing cross-reactive memory T cells joined the SARS-CoV-2 response. Contracting CD4+ clones were found mainly in CM and EM memory subsets, while CD8+ clones were enriched in EMRA. Only a couple of mild cases were covered in the study, and larger cohorts including severe cases with pre-infection samples were considered necessary. Balanced CD4/CD8 phenotypes were observed for clones contracting from day 15 to 85, whereas a bias towards CD4+ was observed for a second wave of clones expanding from day 15 to 37.

Sequencing relied on an Illumina NovaSeq 6000. Using 5'RACE with constant-segment primers, TCRalpha and TCRbeta cDNA libraries were constructed, with sample barcodes and unique molecular identifiers added in the process. Trizol reagent was used to extract RNA from every sample. Amplification of the libraries took two PCR steps, and the second step added a second sample barcode plus Illumina TruSeq adapters. The libraries were sequenced on an Illumina NovaSeq using 2 x 150 bp paired-end reads. On the study's bioinformatics: The reads were demultiplexed and collapsed into UMI-guided consensus sequences using migec v1.2.7. Using mixcr v2.1.11, UMI consensuses were aligned to TRA and TRB V and J templates and then assembled into clonotypes. Clonotypes were classified as expanded or contracted when called significant by both edgeR and NoisET, with noise models trained on biological replicates. edgeR calls used a false discovery rate-adjusted p below 0.01 and a log2 fold-change threshold of 1. As an exploratory analysis of dynamics, max-normalized trajectories of the 1000 most abundant clonotypes were examined with PCA combined with hierarchical clustering. Each responding clone was given a CD4 or CD8 phenotype based on the CD4+ and CD8+ repertoires, which had been sequenced separately. The raw public reads went through TCRdb reprocessing: fastp at Q25, MiXCR clone calling, in-frame beta chains kept. A single entry per CDR3 protein holds the most common genes and DNA from its merged rows. The V and J calls shown here were made by TCRdb, not taken from the authors' results. This sample lists about 560,000 distinct CDR3 sequences; less than 25% were detected once. Roughly 8.1% of the sample goes to the ten largest clones.

With respect to this clonotype: There is no known antigen for this receptor. Base qualities are not at hand, and no much larger clone is one base apart.

Material: PBMCs or a T cell subset sorted from them (not recorded which). The chain uses TRBV24-1 and TRBJ2-7, with the D gene call left open. The clonotype originates from an adult woman who had mild COVID-19 (a few samples of this study predate the infection). The sample titles of this study are shuffled in the database, so cell type and time point are left out; the donor was told from shared clones. The CDR3 region reads CATSDSLRYEQYF. The DNA reads TGTGCCACCAGTGATTCCCTACGCTACGAGCAGTACTTC.